This is a list of T cell receptor beta chains from one sample in a study of patients and donors after allogeneic stem cell transplantation. Each CDR3 protein gets one entry after TCRdb re-called the RT-PCR reads with MiXCR. Of tens of thousands of distinct CDR3 sequences in the sample, around 5% are singletons; the top ten hold about 2.5%. Sequenced sample: blood, either unsorted or a sorted T cell fraction (not recorded which). The source of these receptors is a human donor who was either an allogeneic HSCT recipient or a stem cell or donor lymphocyte infusion donor (not recorded which). It is not recorded whose cells these are; they may come from a transplant donor. Both conserved end residues are part of each CDR3. A D gene is named only where the DNA matches it firmly. Clone size is not always given. Where it is, it says once, few, many or a class for expanded clones.

d_gene,abundance,v_gene,j_gene,CDR3aa,CDR3nt
NA,few,TRBV10-1,TRBJ2-1,CASSSPATVDEQFF,TGCGCCAGCAGCTCTCCGGCCACCGTGGATGAGCAGTTCTTC
NA,few,TRBV20-1,TRBJ1-5,CSARLPGEEQPQHF,TGCAGTGCTAGACTACCAGGAGAGGAGCAGCCCCAGCATTTT
NA,many,TRBV20-1,TRBJ2-5,CSALVGQETQYF,TGCAGTGCTCTCGTGGGTCAAGAGACCCAGTACTTC
NA,many,TRBV20-1,TRBJ1-4,CSAMQGSISEKLFF,TGCAGTGCTATGCAGGGCTCAATCTCTGAAAAACTGTTTTTT
TRBD1,many,TRBV10-1,TRBJ2-7,CASPHREQGAEQYF,TGCGCCAGCCCCCACCGAGAGCAGGGGGCCGAGCAGTACTTC
NA,many,TRBV5-5,TRBJ1-1,CASSLSWSGRVTEAFF,TGTGCCAGCAGCTTGTCTTGGTCAGGGAGGGTCACTGAAGCTTTCTTT
TRBD2,many,TRBV7-9,TRBJ2-5,CASTVAGVVETQYF,TGTGCCAGCACCGTAGCGGGAGTGGTGGAGACCCAGTACTTC
TRBD1,many,TRBV12-3/TRBV12-4,TRBJ2-7,CASSPPGQAQYF,TGTGCCAGCAGTCCTCCCGGACAGGCGCAGTACTTC
NA,many,TRBV28,TRBJ1-1,CASSFTGMTEAFF,TGTGCCAGCAGTTTCACAGGGATGACTGAAGCTTTCTTT
NA,many,TRBV6-1,TRBJ1-6,CASRGEATLHF,TGTGCCAGCAGAGGGGAGGCCACCCTCCACTTT
TRBD2,many,TRBV19,TRBJ2-1,CASGREGNEQFF,TGTGCCAGTGGCCGGGAGGGGAATGAGCAGTTCTTC
NA,many,TRBV20-1,TRBJ2-5,CSARDYQETQYF,TGCAGTGCTCGGGACTACCAAGAGACCCAGTACTTC
TRBD1,NA,TRBV12-3/TRBV12-4,TRBJ1-2,CASSEGQGIYGYTF,TGTGCCAGCAGTGAGGGACAGGGGATCTATGGCTACACCTTC
TRBD1,many,TRBV10-3,TRBJ1-2,CAISESRAGGLSGYTF,TGTGCCATCAGTGAGTCGAGGGCAGGGGGTCTGAGTGGCTACACCTTC
NA,many,TRBV30,TRBJ1-3,CAWSVNFRNTIYF,TGTGCCTGGAGTGTAAATTTCCGAAACACCATATATTTT
NA,NA,TRBV2,TRBJ2-1,CASSEAGGPGEQFF,TGTGCCAGCAGTGAAGCGGGGGGGCCGGGTGAGCAGTTCTTC
TRBD1,many,TRBV27,TRBJ2-3,CASSLKGASTDTQYF,TGTGCCAGCAGCCTAAAGGGGGCGAGCACAGATACGCAGTATTTT
NA,few,TRBV4-2,TRBJ2-2,CASSQENTGELFF,TGTGCCAGCAGCCAAGAGAACACCGGGGAGCTGTTTTTT
TRBD1,NA,TRBV6-1,TRBJ2-6,CASSPQGATGANVLTF,TGTGCCAGCAGTCCCCAGGGGGCGACTGGGGCCAACGTCCTGACTTTC
NA,many,TRBV20-1,TRBJ1-4,CSARGGGYEKLFF,TGCAGTGCTAGAGGGGGGGGGTATGAAAAACTGTTTTTT
TRBD1,many,TRBV5-1,TRBJ2-4,CASSFRQGLAKNIQYF,TGCGCCAGCAGCTTCAGACAGGGGCTAGCCAAAAACATTCAGTACTTC
NA,many,TRBV14,TRBJ2-1,CASSSGPIPNEQFF,TGTGCCAGCAGCTCGGGACCCATCCCCAATGAGCAGTTCTTC
NA,many,TRBV4-2,TRBJ2-3,CASSQEGGGGRDTQYF,TGTGCCAGCAGCCAAGAGGGAGGGGGGGGCCGGGATACGCAGTATTTT
NA,many,TRBV21-1,TRBJ1-1,CASSKDAGTDTEAFF,TGTGCCAGCAGCAAAGACGCAGGGACGGACACTGAAGCTTTCTTT
NA,many,TRBV2,TRBJ2-7,CASTLGPPLYEQYF,TGTGCCAGCACATTAGGACCCCCGCTCTACGAGCAGTACTTC
TRBD2,many,TRBV3-1,TRBJ2-5,CASSQGGLTQETQYF,TGTGCCAGCAGCCAAGGGGGACTAACGCAAGAGACCCAGTACTTC
TRBD2,many,TRBV20-1,TRBJ2-3,CSARGGGDFGTDTQYF,TGCAGTGCTAGAGGCGGGGGGGACTTTGGCACAGATACGCAGTATTTT
NA,many,TRBV5-1,TRBJ2-2,CASSLLGEAGELFF,TGCGCCAGCAGCTTGCTTGGGGAGGCCGGGGAGCTGTTTTTT
NA,NA,TRBV20-1,TRBJ1-1,CSASKQGTEAFF,TGCAGTGCTAGTAAACAGGGCACTGAAGCTTTCTTT
TRBD2,many,TRBV5-1,TRBJ2-3,CASSPPTSGASTDTQYF,TGCGCCAGCAGCCCTCCCACTAGCGGGGCCAGCACAGATACGCAGTATTTT
TRBD1,many,TRBV6-1,TRBJ1-2,CASSLGQGNTNYGYTF,TGTGCCAGCAGTCTCGGACAGGGGAATACTAACTATGGCTACACCTTC
NA,many,TRBV12-3/TRBV12-4,TRBJ1-1,CASSLSRATEAFF,TGTGCCAGCAGTTTAAGTAGGGCCACTGAAGCTTTCTTT
NA,few,TRBV20-1,TRBJ2-1,CSAVEVDNEQFF,TGCAGTGCGGTTGAGGTAGACAATGAGCAGTTCTTC
NA,many,TRBV6-1,TRBJ2-2,CASSEPRLAISTGELFF,TGTGCCAGCAGTGAACCTCGGCTAGCTATAAGCACCGGGGAGCTGTTTTTT
TRBD2,many,TRBV29-1,TRBJ2-3,CSVPGTSGRAGTQYF,TGCAGCGTTCCCGGGACTAGCGGGAGGGCGGGTACGCAGTATTTT
TRBD1,many,TRBV29-1,TRBJ1-1,CSVTGGNTEAFF,TGCAGCGTGACAGGGGGGAACACTGAAGCTTTCTTT
NA,many,TRBV12-3/TRBV12-4,TRBJ2-2,CASRDSGGDGELFF,TGTGCCAGCAGGGATTCCGGGGGCGACGGGGAGCTGTTTTTT
NA,many,TRBV12-5,TRBJ1-1,CASGLIRRGRTEAFF,TGTGCTAGTGGTTTGATCCGGAGGGGACGTACTGAAGCTTTCTTT
NA,many,TRBV29-1,TRBJ2-1,CSVVRQGAQFF,TGCAGCGTTGTACGCCAGGGTGCGCAGTTCTTC
NA,NA,TRBV20-1,TRBJ2-7,CSARSAYYEQYF,TGCAGTGCTAGATCAGCTTACTACGAGCAGTACTTC
NA,many,TRBV5-1,TRBJ2-4,CASSLEAENIQYF,TGCGCCAGCAGCTTGGAGGCAGAAAACATTCAGTACTTC
NA,many,TRBV7-3,TRBJ2-3,CASSLVGGRTDTQYF,TGTGCCAGCAGCTTAGTGGGGGGCCGCACAGATACGCAGTATTTT
NA,many,TRBV19,TRBJ2-7,CASSIPGSYEQYF,TGTGCCAGTAGTATTCCGGGATCCTACGAGCAGTACTTC
TRBD2,many,TRBV7-3,TRBJ2-1,CASSFTSGSGYNEQFF,TGTGCCAGCAGCTTTACTAGCGGGAGTGGGTACAATGAGCAGTTCTTC